Shown below are 20 T cell receptor beta chains from a single sample sequenced in a study of blood T cell repertoires in COVID-19. This table comes from immunoSEQ multiplex PCR, and its TCRdb copy is limited to in-frame clones, with some not included. The sample carries roughly 250,000 clones, approximately 83% recorded once. Sequenced input: PBMCs or T cells enriched from blood (not recorded which). These receptors all stem from a woman aged 40 to 49 with acute COVID-19.

The chain has TRBV5-1 and TRBJ2-2; D is possibly TRBD2 (5 bases). From germline, CDR1 is SGHRS and CDR2 YFSETQ. The CDR3 runs 15 residues. V lost 4 bases, J lost 6 bases, and 16 bases lay in between. As DNA, the CDR3 is TGCGCCAGCAGCCAGGCGGGCGGAAGGGCCGGGGAGCTGTTTTTT. Its protein is CASSQAGGRAGELFF. The complete variable domain, with remaining parts taken from reference TRBV5-1 and TRBJ2-2, reads KAGVTQTPRYLIKTRGQQVTLSCSPISGHRSVSWYQQTPGQGLQFLFEYFSETQRNKGNFPGRFSGRQFSNSRSEMNVSTLELGDSALYLCASSQAGGRAGELFFGEGSRLTVL.

V gene TRBV29-1 combines with J gene TRBJ2-7, with a tentative D call TRBD1 (6 bases). V lost 7 bases and J lost 0, with 10 bases in between. CDR3 length: 12 amino acids. Germline V CDR1 and CDR2: SQVTM, ANQGSEA. The CDR3 region has the DNA TGCAGCGCCCAGGGGAGCTCCTACGAGCAGTACTTC. It translates to CSAQGSSYEQYF.

V is TRBV11-3 and J is TRBJ1-6, with D hard to call. Deletions cut 4 bases from V and 7 bases from J, with 14 bases between. CDR3 length: 15 amino acids. The germline V gene encodes CDR1 SGHNT and CDR2 YENEEA. CDR3 in DNA: TGTGCCAGCAGCTCGCAAGGCGGGGAGAATTCACCCCTCCACTTT. It yields the protein CASSSQGGENSPLHF.

This rearrangement joins TRBV25-1 to TRBJ2-2, with 10 bases aligning to TRBD2. The CDR3 runs 15 residues. V dropped 1 base and J dropped 6; count of bases not matched to a gene: 2. Per the germline V gene, CDR1 is MGHDK and CDR2 is SYGVNS. This CDR3 is CASSELAGGAGELFF. CDR3 coding DNA: TGTGCCAGCAGTGAATTAGCGGGAGGAGCCGGGGAGCTGTTTTTT.

The chain carries TRBV11-3 and TRBJ2-1; TRBD2 aligns across 7 bases. The CDR3 loop spans 17 amino acids. Unmatched junction bases numbered 17, after V lost 5 bases and J lost 7 bases. CDR1 is SGHNT and CDR2 is YENEEA in the germline V gene. DNA for the CDR3: TGTGCCAGCAGCGTAGGTGGTGGGAGGGCCGCGGGGAATGAGCAGTTCTTC. This encodes CASSVGGGRAAGNEQFF.

The chain has TRBV30 and TRBJ1-2; 8 bases line up with TRBD1. V shed 3 bases, J shed 8 bases, and the junction held 5 bases outside the gene matches. Germline CDR1 is GTSNPN and CDR2 is SVGIG (reference sequence). The CDR3 is made up of 12 amino acids. The CDR3 protein is CAWRVQGGGYTF. In DNA, the CDR3 is TGTGCCTGGAGGGTACAGGGGGGGGGCTACACCTTC.

This CDR3 is CASSPGTAQPHSNQPQHF. DNA for the CDR3: TGTGCCAGCAGCCCCGGGACAGCTCAACCCCATAGCAATCAGCCCCAGCATTTT. The chain couples TRBV7-8 to TRBJ1-5; TRBD1 aligns across 7 bases. V was pared by 5 bases and J by 0 bases, with 13 bases of the junction left unmatched. Germline CDR1 SGHVS, CDR2 FQNEAQ. The CDR3 contains 18 residues.

The chain links TRBV11-2 to TRBJ1-3; 8 bases line up with TRBD1. This CDR3 comprises 13 residues. V was clipped by 5 bases and J by 3 bases; unmatched bases: 0. Germline values: CDR1 SGHAT, CDR2 FQNNGV. The CDR3 DNA sequence: TGTGCCAGCAGCGGACAGGGTGGAAACACCATATATTTT. This codes for CASSGQGGNTIYF.

CDR3 sequence: CASSLAGGFYGYTF. The CDR3, as DNA: TGTGCCAGCAGTTTAGCAGGGGGATTCTATGGCTACACCTTC. This rearrangement joins TRBV28 to TRBJ1-2; 7 bases match TRBD1. The CDR3 is 14 amino acids. CDR1 is MDHEN and CDR2 is SYDVKM in the germline V gene. The trim removed 2 bases at V and 4 bases at J, leaving 4 bases unmatched.

The V call is TRBV6-1, the J call TRBJ1-4; 7 bases fit TRBD1. The CDR3 is 16 residues long. The V gene end was trimmed by 3 bases and the J gene end by 7 bases; junction bases not matched to a gene: 11. Per the germline V gene, CDR1 is MNHNS and CDR2 is SASEGT. The CDR3 here is CASSDAITGTVEKLFF. CDR3 DNA sequence: TGTGCCAGCAGTGACGCTATAACCGGGACAGTTGAAAAACTGTTTTTT.

The chain employs TRBV15 and TRBJ2-3; 11 bases map to TRBD2. The CDR3 contains 16 residues. Germline lookup yields CDR1 LNHNV and CDR2 YYDKDF (reference sequence). V was pared by 1 base and J by 5 bases, with 5 bases of the junction left unmatched. This CDR3 is CATSRVAGGPRDTQYF. CDR3 nucleotides: TGTGCCACCAGCAGAGTAGCGGGAGGGCCGCGAGATACGCAGTATTTT.

This clone has just one count. This chain connects TRBV7-9 to TRBJ2-2; D gene unclear. Deletions cut 6 bases from V and 3 bases from J, with 5 bases between. The CDR3 is 12 amino acids. CDR1 is SEHNR, CDR2 FQNEAQ, per germline (reference sequence). The CDR3 loop is CASREDTGELFF. DNA for the CDR3: TGTGCCAGCAGAGAGGACACCGGGGAGCTGTTTTTT.

This sequence joins TRBV6-5 and TRBJ1-1; TRBD1 matches 7 bases. This CDR3 is built from 15 residues. V shed 6 bases and J 1 base; nucleotides not matched to a gene: 8. Germline values: CDR1 MNHEY, CDR2 SVGAGI. DNA for the CDR3: TGTGCCAGCAGGCCGGACAGGACGCCGAACACTGAAGCTTTCTTT. Translating it yields CASRPDRTPNTEAFF.

The genes are TRBV5-4 and TRBJ2-7; TRBD2 matches 10 bases. Germline-derived CDR1 and CDR2 are SGHNT and YYREEE (reference sequence). With V trimmed by 4 bases and J by 1 base, 5 bases remained unmatched. The CDR3 covers 15 residues. The CDR3 DNA sequence: TGTGCCAGCAGCCGAGCGGGAGGGGAATCCTACGAGCAGTACTTC. This codes for CASSRAGGESYEQYF.

This chain connects TRBV11-3 to TRBJ1-1; D ambiguous. The CDR3 has 15 residues. The germline CDR1 and CDR2 sequences are SGHNT and YENEEA. Trimming removed 0 bases at V and 3 bases at J, with 11 bases between. The CDR3 is CASSLDPGWDTEAFF. The CDR3 region has the DNA TGTGCCAGCAGCTTAGATCCGGGATGGGACACTGAAGCTTTCTTT.

The chain carries TRBV3-1 (or the pseudogene TRBV3-2) and TRBJ1-5, with TRBD1 as a possible D gene (6 bases). Looked up from germline, CDR1 is LGHDT and CDR2 is YNNKEL (reference sequence). Trimming pared 5 bases from V and 1 base from J, leaving 12 bases between. This CDR3 has 15 amino acids. The CDR3 spells CASSGGARSNQPQHF. CDR3 bases: TGTGCCAGCAGCGGGGGGGCGCGGAGCAATCAGCCCCAGCATTTT.

The chain joins TRBV24-1 to TRBJ2-2, with D possibly matching TRBD1 (6 bases). Germline V CDR1 and CDR2: KGHDR, SFDVKD. Trimming took off 6 bases at V and 6 bases at J, with 13 bases between the two ends. The CDR3 contains 14 residues. This CDR3 is CATSSGAKAGELFF. The CDR3 DNA reads as TGTGCCACCAGTTCAGGGGCGAAGGCCGGGGAGCTGTTTTTT.

J is TRBJ2-3 and V is TRBV5-5, with TRBD1 matching 7 bases. The CDR3 is made up of 18 amino acids. The junction had 17 bases not matched to a gene; V was cut back by 2 bases and J by 5 bases. Germline CDR1 and CDR2: SGHKS and YYEKEE (reference sequence). This CDR3 is CASSFYGTGLRTGDTQYF. In DNA form, the CDR3 reads TGTGCCAGCAGCTTCTACGGTACGGGCCTACGGACAGGAGATACGCAGTATTTT.

The chain joins TRBV29-1 to TRBJ2-3; TRBD2 matches at 7 bases. Germline V lookup: CDR1 SQVTM, CDR2 ANQGSEA. Trimming removed 7 bases from V and 0 bases from J; junction bases left unmatched: 10. The CDR3 is made up of 15 amino acids. CDR3 amino acids: CSAKWEGGSTDTQYF. The CDR3 DNA sequence: TGCAGCGCAAAATGGGAGGGAGGAAGCACAGATACGCAGTATTTT.

This chain connects TRBV19 to TRBJ1-1; 7 positions agree with TRBD1. This CDR3 has 14 amino acids. Germline values: CDR1 LNHDA, CDR2 SQIVND (reference sequence). V was clipped by 4 bases and J by 10 bases; unmatched bases: 12. The CDR3 nucleotides are TGTGCCAGTAGTACATCTACAGGGGCGGGAGGAGCTTTCTTT. Its protein is CASSTSTGAGGAFF. Filled out from reference TRBV19 and TRBJ1-1, the complete variable domain reads DGGITQSPKYLFRKEGQNVTLSCEQNLNHDAMYWYRQDPGQGLRLIYYSQIVNDFQKGDIAEGYSVSREKKESFPLTVTSAQKNPTAFYLCASSTSTGAGGAFFGQGTRLTVV.